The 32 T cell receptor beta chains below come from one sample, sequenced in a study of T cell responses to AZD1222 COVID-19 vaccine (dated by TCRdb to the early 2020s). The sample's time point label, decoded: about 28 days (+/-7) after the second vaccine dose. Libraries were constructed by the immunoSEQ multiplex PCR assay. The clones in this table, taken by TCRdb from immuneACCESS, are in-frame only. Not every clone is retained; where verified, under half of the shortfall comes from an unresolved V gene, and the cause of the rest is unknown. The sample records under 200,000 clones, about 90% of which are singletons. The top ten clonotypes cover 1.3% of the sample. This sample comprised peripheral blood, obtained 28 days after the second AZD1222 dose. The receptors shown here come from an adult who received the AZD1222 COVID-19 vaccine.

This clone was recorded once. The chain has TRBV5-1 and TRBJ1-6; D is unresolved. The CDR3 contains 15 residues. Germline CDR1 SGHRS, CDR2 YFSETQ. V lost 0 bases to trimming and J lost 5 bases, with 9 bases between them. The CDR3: CASSLGASHNSPLHF. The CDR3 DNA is TGCGCCAGCAGCTTGGGAGCCAGCCATAATTCACCCCTCCACTTT.

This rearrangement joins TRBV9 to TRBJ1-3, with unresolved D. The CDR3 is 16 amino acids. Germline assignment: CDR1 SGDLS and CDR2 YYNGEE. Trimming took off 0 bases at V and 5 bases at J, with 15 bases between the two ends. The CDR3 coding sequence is TGTGCCAGCAGCGTAGGAGGGTCGAAAGGAAGAAACACCATATATTTT. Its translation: CASSVGGSKGRNTIYF.

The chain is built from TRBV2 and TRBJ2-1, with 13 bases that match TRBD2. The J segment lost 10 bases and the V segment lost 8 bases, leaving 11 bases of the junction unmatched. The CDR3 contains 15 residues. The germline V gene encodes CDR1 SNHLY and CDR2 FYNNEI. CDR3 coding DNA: TGTGCCAGCCGTTGGGGGACTAGCGGGATCCCCGAGCAGTTCTTC. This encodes CASRWGTSGIPEQFF. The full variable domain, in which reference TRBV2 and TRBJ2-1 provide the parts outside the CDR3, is EPEVTQTPSHQVTQMGQEVILRCVPISNHLYFYWYRQILGQKVEFLVSFYNNEISEKSEIFDDQFSVERPDGSNFTLKIRSTKLEDSAMYFCASRWGTSGIPEQFFGPGTRLTVL.

The DNA for the CDR3 is TGTGCCAGCAGTGACCGGCAGGTGCAGGAGACCCAGTACTTC. Translating gives CASSDRQVQETQYF. The V call is TRBV2, the J call TRBJ2-5; no definite D call. V gave up 3 bases and J gave up 5 bases, with 13 bases separating them. Germline CDR1 SNHLY, CDR2 FYNNEI. The CDR3 loop spans 14 amino acids. Full variable domain (outside the CDR3, taken from reference TRBV2 and TRBJ2-5): EPEVTQTPSHQVTQMGQEVILRCVPISNHLYFYWYRQILGQKVEFLVSFYNNEISEKSEIFDDQFSVERPDGSNFTLKIRSTKLEDSAMYFCASSDRQVQETQYFGPGTRLLVL.

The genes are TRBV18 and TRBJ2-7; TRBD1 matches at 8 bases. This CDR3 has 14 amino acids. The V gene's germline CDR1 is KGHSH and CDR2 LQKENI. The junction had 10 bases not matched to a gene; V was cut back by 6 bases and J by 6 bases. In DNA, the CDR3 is TGTGCCAGCTCTGATGGAGGCAGGGGGCGCGAGCAGTACTTC. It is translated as CASSDGGRGREQYF.

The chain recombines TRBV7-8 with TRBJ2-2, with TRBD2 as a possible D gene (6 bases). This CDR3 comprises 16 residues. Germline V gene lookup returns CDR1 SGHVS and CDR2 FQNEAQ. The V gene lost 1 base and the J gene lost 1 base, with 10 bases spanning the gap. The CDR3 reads CASSLGRGLNTGELFF. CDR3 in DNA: TGTGCCAGCAGCTTAGGGAGGGGACTGAACACCGGGGAGCTGTTTTTT.

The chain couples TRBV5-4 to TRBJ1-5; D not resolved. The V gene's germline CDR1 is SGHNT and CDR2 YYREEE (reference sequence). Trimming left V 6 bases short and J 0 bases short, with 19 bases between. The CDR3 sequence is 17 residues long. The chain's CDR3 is CASIAAGFGVSNQPQHF. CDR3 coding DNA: TGTGCCAGCATCGCCGCCGGTTTTGGGGTTAGCAATCAGCCCCAGCATTTT.

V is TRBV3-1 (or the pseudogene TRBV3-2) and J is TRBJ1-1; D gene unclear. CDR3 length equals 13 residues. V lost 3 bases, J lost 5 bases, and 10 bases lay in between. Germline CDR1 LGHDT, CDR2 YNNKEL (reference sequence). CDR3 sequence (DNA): TGTGCCAGCAGCCACGAACGGAGAACTGAAGCTTTCTTT. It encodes CASSHERRTEAFF.

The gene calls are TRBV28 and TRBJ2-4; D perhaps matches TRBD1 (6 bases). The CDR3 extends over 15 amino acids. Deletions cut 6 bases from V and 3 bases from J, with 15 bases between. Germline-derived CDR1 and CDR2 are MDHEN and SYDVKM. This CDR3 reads CASSQTGGDKNIQYF. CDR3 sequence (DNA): TGTGCCAGCAGCCAGACAGGTGGTGACAAAAACATTCAGTACTTC.

The chain's CDR3 is CASSLGLGQGNYGYTF. The DNA of the CDR3 is TGTGCCAGCAGCTTGGGGCTGGGACAGGGGAACTATGGCTACACCTTC. The chain uses TRBV5-4 and TRBJ1-2; 10 positions agree with TRBD1. V lost 0 bases to trimming and J lost 2 bases; unmatched junction nucleotides: 4. The CDR3 sequence is 16 residues long. The germline CDR1 and CDR2 sequences are SGHNT and YYREEE (reference sequence).

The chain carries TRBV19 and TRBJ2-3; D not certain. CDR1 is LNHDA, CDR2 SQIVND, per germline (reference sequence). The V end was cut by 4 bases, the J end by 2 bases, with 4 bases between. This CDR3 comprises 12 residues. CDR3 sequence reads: CASSTDTDTQYF. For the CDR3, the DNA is TGTGCCAGTAGTACAGACACAGATACGCAGTATTTT.

CDR3 coding DNA: TGTGCCTCCCAGCGGGAAATCGGTCGTGAAAAACTGTTTTTT. Amino acids: CASQREIGREKLFF. This chain uses TRBV19 with TRBJ1-4; D is unclear. The CDR3 covers 14 residues. CDR1 LNHDA and CDR2 SQIVND come from the germline V gene (reference sequence). V was trimmed by 11 bases and J by 7 bases, leaving 20 bases between them.

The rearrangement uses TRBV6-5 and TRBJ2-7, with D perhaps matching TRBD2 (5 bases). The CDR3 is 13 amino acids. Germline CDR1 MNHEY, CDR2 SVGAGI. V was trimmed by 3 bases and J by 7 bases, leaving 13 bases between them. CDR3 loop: CASSYRGLGEQYF. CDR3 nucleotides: TGTGCCAGCAGTTATCGAGGGTTGGGGGAGCAGTACTTC.

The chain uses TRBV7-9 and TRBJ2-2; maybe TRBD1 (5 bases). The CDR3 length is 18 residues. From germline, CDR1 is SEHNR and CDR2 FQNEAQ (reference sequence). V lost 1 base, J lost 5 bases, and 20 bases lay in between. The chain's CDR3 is CASSLVIVAGKGTGELFF. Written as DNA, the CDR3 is TGTGCCAGCAGCTTAGTAATCGTCGCAGGGAAGGGTACCGGGGAGCTGTTTTTT.

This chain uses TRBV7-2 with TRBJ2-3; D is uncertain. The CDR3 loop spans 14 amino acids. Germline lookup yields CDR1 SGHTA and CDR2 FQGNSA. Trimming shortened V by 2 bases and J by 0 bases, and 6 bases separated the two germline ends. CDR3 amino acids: CASSLWVSTDTQYF. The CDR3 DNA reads TGTGCCAGCAGCTTATGGGTGAGCACAGATACGCAGTATTTT. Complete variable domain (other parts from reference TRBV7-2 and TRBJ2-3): GAGVSQSPSNKVTEKGKDVELRCDPISGHTALYWYRQSLGQGLEFLIYFQGNSAPDKSGLPSDRFSAERTGGSVSTLTIQRTQQEDSAVYLCASSLWVSTDTQYFGPGTRLTVL.

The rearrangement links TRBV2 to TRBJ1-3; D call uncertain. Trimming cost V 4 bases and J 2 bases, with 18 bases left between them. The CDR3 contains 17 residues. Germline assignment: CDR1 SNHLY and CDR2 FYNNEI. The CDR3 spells CASSGSHRPRAGNTIYF. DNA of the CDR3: TGTGCCAGCAGTGGATCCCATCGCCCCCGGGCTGGAAACACCATATATTTT.

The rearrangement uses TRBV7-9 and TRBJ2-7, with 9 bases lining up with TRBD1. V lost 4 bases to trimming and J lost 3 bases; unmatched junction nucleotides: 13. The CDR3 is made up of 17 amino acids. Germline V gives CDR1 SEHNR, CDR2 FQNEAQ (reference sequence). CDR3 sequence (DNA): TGTGCCAGCAGCTCGCGTTCGGACAGGGGAAAAGGCTACGAGCAGTACTTC. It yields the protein CASSSRSDRGKGYEQYF.

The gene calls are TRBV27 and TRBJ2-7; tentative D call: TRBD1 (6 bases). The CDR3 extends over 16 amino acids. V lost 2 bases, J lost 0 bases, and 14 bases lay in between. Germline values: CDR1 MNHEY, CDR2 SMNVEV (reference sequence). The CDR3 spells CASSLRPTGLSYEQYF. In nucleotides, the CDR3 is TGTGCCAGCAGTTTACGACCGACAGGACTCTCCTACGAGCAGTACTTC.

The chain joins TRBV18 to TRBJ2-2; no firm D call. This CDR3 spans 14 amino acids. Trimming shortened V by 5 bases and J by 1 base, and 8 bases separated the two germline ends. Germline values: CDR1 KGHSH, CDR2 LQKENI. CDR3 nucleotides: TGTGCCAGCTCAAGCAACAAGAACACCGGGGAGCTGTTTTTT. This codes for CASSSNKNTGELFF. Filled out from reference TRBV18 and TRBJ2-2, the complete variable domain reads NAGVMQNPRHLVRRRGQEARLRCSPMKGHSHVYWYRQLPEEGLKFMVYLQKENIIDESGMPKERFSAEFPKEGPSILRIQQVVRGDSAAYFCASSSNKNTGELFFGEGSRLTVL.

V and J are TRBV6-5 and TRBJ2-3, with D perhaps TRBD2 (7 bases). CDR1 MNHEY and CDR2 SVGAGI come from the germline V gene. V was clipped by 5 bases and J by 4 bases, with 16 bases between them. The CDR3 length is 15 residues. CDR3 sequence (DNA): TGTGCCAGCAGTCCCCGGGGGGCCGAGGCAGATACGCAGTATTTT. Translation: CASSPRGAEADTQYF.

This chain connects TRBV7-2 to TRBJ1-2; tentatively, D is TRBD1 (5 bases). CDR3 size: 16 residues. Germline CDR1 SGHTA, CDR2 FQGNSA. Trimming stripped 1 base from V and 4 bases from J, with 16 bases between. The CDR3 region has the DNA TGTGCCAGCAGCTTAGGTGCGGGGGGACGGAGCTATGGCTACACCTTC. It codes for CASSLGAGGRSYGYTF. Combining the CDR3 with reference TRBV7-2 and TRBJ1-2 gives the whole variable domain GAGVSQSPSNKVTEKGKDVELRCDPISGHTALYWYRQSLGQGLEFLIYFQGNSAPDKSGLPSDRFSAERTGGSVSTLTIQRTQQEDSAVYLCASSLGAGGRSYGYTFGSGTRLTVV.

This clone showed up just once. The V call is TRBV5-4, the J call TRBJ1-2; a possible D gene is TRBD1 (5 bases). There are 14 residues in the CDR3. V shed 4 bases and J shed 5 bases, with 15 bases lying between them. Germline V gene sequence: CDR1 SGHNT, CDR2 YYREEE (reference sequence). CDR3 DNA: TGTGCCAGCAGCCCCCCAGGGAGGAGGTATGGCTACACCTTC. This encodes CASSPPGRRYGYTF.

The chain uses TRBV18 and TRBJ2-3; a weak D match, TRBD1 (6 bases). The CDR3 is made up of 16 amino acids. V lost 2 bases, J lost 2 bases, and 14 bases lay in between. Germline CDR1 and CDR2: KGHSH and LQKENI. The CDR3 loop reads CASSPSRHRDTDTQYF. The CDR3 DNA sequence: TGTGCCAGCTCACCAAGCCGGCACAGGGACACAGATACGCAGTATTTT. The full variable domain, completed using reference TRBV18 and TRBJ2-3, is NAGVMQNPRHLVRRRGQEARLRCSPMKGHSHVYWYRQLPEEGLKFMVYLQKENIIDESGMPKERFSAEFPKEGPSILRIQQVVRGDSAAYFCASSPSRHRDTDTQYFGPGTRLTVL.

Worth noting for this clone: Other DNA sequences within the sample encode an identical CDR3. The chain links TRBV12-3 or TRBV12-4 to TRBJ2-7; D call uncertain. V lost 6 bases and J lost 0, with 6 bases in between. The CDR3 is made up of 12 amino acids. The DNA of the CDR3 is TGTGCCAGCAGCTCTAGCTCCTACGAGCAGTACTTC. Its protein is CASSSSSYEQYF.

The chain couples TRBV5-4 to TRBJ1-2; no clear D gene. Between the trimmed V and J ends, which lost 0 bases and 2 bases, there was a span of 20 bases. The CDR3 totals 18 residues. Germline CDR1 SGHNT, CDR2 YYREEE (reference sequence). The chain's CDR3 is CASSLGPLPGPRNYGYTF. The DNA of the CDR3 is TGTGCCAGCAGCTTGGGCCCGCTGCCAGGTCCGAGGAACTATGGCTACACCTTC.

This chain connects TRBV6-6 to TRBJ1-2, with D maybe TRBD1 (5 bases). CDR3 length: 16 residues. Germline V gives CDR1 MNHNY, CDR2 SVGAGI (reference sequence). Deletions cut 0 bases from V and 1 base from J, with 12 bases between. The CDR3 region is CASSYSGQPNNYGYTF. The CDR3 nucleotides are TGTGCCAGCAGTTACTCGGGGCAGCCGAATAACTATGGCTACACCTTC.

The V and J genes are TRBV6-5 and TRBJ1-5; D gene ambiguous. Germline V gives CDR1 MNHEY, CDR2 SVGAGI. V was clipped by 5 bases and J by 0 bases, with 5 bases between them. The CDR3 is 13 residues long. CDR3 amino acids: CASSPFSNQPQHF. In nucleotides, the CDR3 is TGTGCCAGCAGTCCTTTTAGCAATCAGCCCCAGCATTTT.

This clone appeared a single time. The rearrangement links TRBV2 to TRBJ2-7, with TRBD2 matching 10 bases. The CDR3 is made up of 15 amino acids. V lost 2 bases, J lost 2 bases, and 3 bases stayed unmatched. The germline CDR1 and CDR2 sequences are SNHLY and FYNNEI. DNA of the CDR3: TGTGCCAGCAGTGAAACCCTAGCGGGGGCCTACGAGCAGTACTTC. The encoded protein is CASSETLAGAYEQYF.

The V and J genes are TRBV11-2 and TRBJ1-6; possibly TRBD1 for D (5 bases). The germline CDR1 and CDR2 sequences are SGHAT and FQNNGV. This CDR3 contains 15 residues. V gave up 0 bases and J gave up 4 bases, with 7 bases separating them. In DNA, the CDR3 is TGTGCCAGCAGCTTAGACCCAGGGTATAATTCACCCCTCCACTTT. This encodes CASSLDPGYNSPLHF.

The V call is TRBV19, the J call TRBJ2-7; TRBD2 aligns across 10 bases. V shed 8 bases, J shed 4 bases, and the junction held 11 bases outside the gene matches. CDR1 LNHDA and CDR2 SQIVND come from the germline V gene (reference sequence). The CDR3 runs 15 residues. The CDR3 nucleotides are TGTGCCAGTGGGGGTCGGACTAGCGGAAGATACGAGCAGTACTTC. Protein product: CASGGRTSGRYEQYF. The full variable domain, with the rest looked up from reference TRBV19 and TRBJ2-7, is DGGITQSPKYLFRKEGQNVTLSCEQNLNHDAMYWYRQDPGQGLRLIYYSQIVNDFQKGDIAEGYSVSREKKESFPLTVTSAQKNPTAFYLCASGGRTSGRYEQYFGPGTRLTVT.

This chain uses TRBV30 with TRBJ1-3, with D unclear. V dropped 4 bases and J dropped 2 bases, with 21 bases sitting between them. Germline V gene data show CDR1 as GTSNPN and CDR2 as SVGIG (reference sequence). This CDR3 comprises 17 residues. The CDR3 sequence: CAWKRPEAYATGNTIYF. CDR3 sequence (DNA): TGTGCCTGGAAGAGGCCAGAGGCTTATGCTACTGGAAACACCATATATTTT.

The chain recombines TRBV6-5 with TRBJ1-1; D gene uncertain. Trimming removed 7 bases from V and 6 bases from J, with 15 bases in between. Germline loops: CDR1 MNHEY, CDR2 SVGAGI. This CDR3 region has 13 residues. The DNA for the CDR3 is TGTGCCAGCATTCGGTATCCGGGAGCTGAAGCTTTCTTT. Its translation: CASIRYPGAEAFF.